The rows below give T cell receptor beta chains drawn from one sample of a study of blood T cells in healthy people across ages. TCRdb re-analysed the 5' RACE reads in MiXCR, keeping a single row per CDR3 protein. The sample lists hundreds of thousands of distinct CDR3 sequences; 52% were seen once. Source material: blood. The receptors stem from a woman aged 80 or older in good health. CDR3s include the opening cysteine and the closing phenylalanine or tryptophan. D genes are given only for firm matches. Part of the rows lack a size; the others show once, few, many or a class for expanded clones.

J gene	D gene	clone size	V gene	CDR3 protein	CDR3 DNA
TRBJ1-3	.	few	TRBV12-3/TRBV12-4	CASRLGTWGNTIYF	TGTGCCAGCAGACTAGGGACCTGGGGAAACACCATATATTTT
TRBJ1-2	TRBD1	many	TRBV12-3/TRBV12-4	CASSLATGRQGGYTF	TGTGCCAGCAGTTTAGCGACAGGGCGCCAGGGTGGCTACACCTTC
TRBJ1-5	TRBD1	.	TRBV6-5	CASSYLAGGAPQHF	TGTGCCAGCAGTTATCTGGCAGGGGGGGCGCCCCAGCATTTT
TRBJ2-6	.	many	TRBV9	CASSGNYREGGANVLTF	TGTGCCAGCAGTGGGAACTACAGGGAAGGTGGGGCCAACGTCCTGACTTTC
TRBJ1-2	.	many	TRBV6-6	CASSYTGGTYGYTF	TGTGCCAGCAGTTACACGGGGGGGACCTATGGCTACACCTTC
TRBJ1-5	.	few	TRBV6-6	CASSYTSREGNQPQHF	TGTGCCAGCAGTTACACCTCCCGGGAGGGGAATCAGCCCCAGCATTTT
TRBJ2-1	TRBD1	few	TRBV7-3	CASSLKPGTGGVREQFF	TGTGCCAGCAGCTTAAAGCCCGGGACAGGGGGGGTTAGAGAGCAGTTCTTC
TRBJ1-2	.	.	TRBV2	CASSATPGGHYGYTF	TGTGCCAGCAGTGCTACTCCTGGGGGTCACTATGGCTACACCTTC
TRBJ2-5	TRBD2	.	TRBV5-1	CASSGTSASRETQYF	TGCGCCAGCAGCGGGACTAGCGCTTCTCGTGAGACCCAGTACTTC
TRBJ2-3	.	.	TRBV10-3	CAISDRYRSTDTQYF	TGTGCCATCAGTGACAGGTATCGGAGTACAGATACGCAGTATTTT
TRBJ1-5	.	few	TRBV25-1	CASSEGGSIQPQHF	TGTGCCAGCAGTGAGGGGGGAAGTATTCAGCCCCAGCATTTT
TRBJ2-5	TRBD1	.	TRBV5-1	CASSPTGGAYETQYF	TGCGCCAGCAGCCCAACAGGGGGAGCATATGAGACCCAGTACTTC
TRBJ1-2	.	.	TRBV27	CTSSFADGSYGYTF	TGTACCAGCAGTTTCGCGGACGGGAGCTATGGCTACACCTTC
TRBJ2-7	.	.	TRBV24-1	CATSDQGNRNQYF	TGTGCCACCAGTGACCAGGGGAATCGAAACCAGTACTTC
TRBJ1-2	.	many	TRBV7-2	CASSLVAGENYGYTF	TGTGCCAGCAGCTTAGTTGCAGGGGAGAACTATGGCTACACCTTC
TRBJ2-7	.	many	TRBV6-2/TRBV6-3	CASSYGRYEQYF	TGTGCCAGCAGTTACGGCCGGTACGAGCAGTACTTC
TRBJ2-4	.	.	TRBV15	CATSTLNIQYF	TGTGCCACCAGCACCCTAAACATTCAGTACTTC
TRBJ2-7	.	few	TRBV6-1	CASSAQLAGRIYEQYF	TGTGCCAGCAGCGCCCAGTTGGCAGGGAGGATCTACGAGCAGTACTTC
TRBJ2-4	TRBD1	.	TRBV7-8	CASSVAGGPIAKNIQYF	TGTGCCAGCAGTGTTGCAGGGGGTCCCATAGCCAAAAACATTCAGTACTTC
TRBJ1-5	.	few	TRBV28	CASSDGHLNQPQHF	TGTGCCAGCAGTGATGGACACCTTAATCAGCCCCAGCATTTT
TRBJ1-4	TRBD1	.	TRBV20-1	CSALQGASEKLFF	TGCAGTGCTCTACAGGGGGCTAGTGAAAAACTGTTTTTT
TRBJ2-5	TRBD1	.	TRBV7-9	CASSLDRGSRQETQYF	TGTGCCAGCAGCTTAGACAGGGGGTCGAGGCAAGAGACCCAGTACTTC
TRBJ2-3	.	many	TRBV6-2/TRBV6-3	CASTLGLPTDTQYF	TGTGCCAGCACCCTCGGGCTACCCACAGATACGCAGTATTTT
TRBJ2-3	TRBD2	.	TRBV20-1	CSARDRTSGRTDTQYF	TGCAGTGCTAGAGATCGGACTAGCGGACGCACAGATACGCAGTATTTT
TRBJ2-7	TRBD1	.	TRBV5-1	CASRGGTGSYEQYF	TGCGCCAGCAGAGGCGGGACAGGGTCCTACGAGCAGTACTTC
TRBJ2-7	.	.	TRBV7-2	CASSSNTIYEQYF	TGTGCCAGCAGCTCTAATACTATTTACGAGCAGTACTTC
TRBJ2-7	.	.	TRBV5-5	CASSLAIAGSSYEQYF	TGTGCCAGCAGCTTGGCAATTGCGGGGTCCTCCTACGAGCAGTACTTC
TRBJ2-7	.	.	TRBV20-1	CSASLLSTIPKQYF	TGCAGTGCTAGCTTGCTCTCTACGATACCCAAGCAGTACTTC
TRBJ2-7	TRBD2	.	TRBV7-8	CASSSLAGSYEQYF	TGTGCCAGCAGCTCATTAGCGGGCTCCTACGAGCAGTACTTC
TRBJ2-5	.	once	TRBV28	CASSSVASSETQYF	TGTGCCAGCAGTTCTGTAGCTAGCTCTGAGACCCAGTACTTC
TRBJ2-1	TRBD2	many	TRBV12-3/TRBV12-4	CASGLTSGSNNEQFF	TGTGCCAGCGGATTGACTAGCGGGAGCAACAATGAGCAGTTCTTC
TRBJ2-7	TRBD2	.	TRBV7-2	CASSPGLADYEQYF	TGTGCCAGCAGCCCGGGACTAGCGGACTACGAGCAGTACTTC
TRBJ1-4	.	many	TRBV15	CATSRDRGGEKLFF	TGTGCCACCAGCAGAGACAGGGGAGGCGAAAAACTGTTTTTT